What follows are 30 T cell receptor beta chains derived from one specimen sequenced in a study of T-cell reconstitution after alpha-beta-depleted transplantation in children. Preparation of the TCRbeta library used unique molecular identifiers. Each CDR3 protein is one row after TCRdb ran MiXCR on the PCR reads. In the table there are about 490,000 distinct CDR3 sequences, more than 9% of which are singletons. The sample here was PBMCs, taken before TCRalphabeta/CD19-depleted stem cell transplant. The origin of the receptors is a child aged 2 to 10 with inherited bone marrow failure, due to receive a stem cell transplant.

Ten or more counts support this clonotype. This chain joins TRBV30 and TRBJ2-5; TRBD2 matches 10 bases. The CDR3 is made up of 14 amino acids. Germline V gene data show CDR1 as GTSNPN and CDR2 as SVGIG (reference sequence). The junction had 7 bases not matched to a gene; V was cut back by 4 bases and J by 5 bases. The CDR3, as DNA: TGTGCCTGGAACGGACTAGCGGACTGGGAGACCCAGTACTTC. Protein: CAWNGLADWETQYF.

This clonotype was counted at least ten times. The rearrangement joins TRBV5-5 to TRBJ1-2; D is undetermined. The germline V and J ends were trimmed by 1 base and 7 bases, with 14 bases remaining between them. Germline CDR1 and CDR2: SGHKS and YYEKEE (reference sequence). The CDR3 has 14 amino acids. The CDR3 loop is CASSLSAHASGYTF. The CDR3 DNA follows: TGTGCCAGCAGCTTGTCAGCCCACGCCTCTGGCTACACCTTC.

Notes on this clonotype: One junction end does not reproduce the germline sequence, and a read error may be involved. The rearrangement uses TRBV4-1 and TRBJ1-6; perhaps TRBD1 as D (5 bases). This CDR3 is built from 14 residues. The germline CDR1 and CDR2 sequences are MGHRA and YSYEKL. The CDR3, as DNA: TGCGCCATCAGCCAAGTAGGGACCTACTCACCCCTCCACTTT. It yields the protein CAISQVGTYSPLHF.

This clonotype was seen repeatedly, ten times or more. This sequence joins TRBV7-2 and TRBJ2-5; 7 bases map to TRBD1. This CDR3 has 14 amino acids. V lost 5 bases, J lost 2 bases, and 5 bases stayed unmatched. Germline loops: CDR1 SGHTA, CDR2 FQGNSA. CDR3 coding DNA: TGTGCCAGCAGCCGTGGGGGACAGCAAGAGACCCAGTACTTC. Encoded protein: CASSRGGQQETQYF.

The chain recombines TRBV20-1 with TRBJ2-7, with 8 bases matching TRBD2. Germline-derived CDR1 and CDR2 are DFQATT and SNEGSKA (reference sequence). The J segment lost 5 bases and the V segment lost 6 bases, leaving 30 bases of the junction unmatched. The CDR3 runs 20 residues. This CDR3 reads CSAPRSTELADHPRKNEQYF. The CDR3 DNA reads TGCAGTGCCCCTAGGAGTACGGAACTAGCGGACCACCCTAGGAAGAACGAGCAGTACTTC.

This clonotype was recorded at least ten times. The rearrangement joins TRBV7-2 to TRBJ2-2, with D unresolved. Trimming removed 5 bases at V and 6 bases at J, with 10 bases between. Germline V CDR1 and CDR2: SGHTA, FQGNSA. CDR3 length equals 13 residues. The CDR3 sequence is CASSPRVAGELFF. In nucleotides, the CDR3 is TGTGCCAGCAGCCCAAGGGTTGCCGGGGAGCTGTTTTTT.

This clonotype was seen many times. V gene TRBV4-3 combines with J gene TRBJ2-7; D ambiguous. The CDR3 contains 15 residues. V was clipped by 4 bases and J by 0 bases, with 13 bases between them. Germline CDR1 reads LGHNA; CDR2 reads YSLEER. The CDR3 here is CASSPSPLYSYEQYF. DNA for the CDR3: TGCGCCAGCAGCCCCTCTCCACTATACTCCTACGAGCAGTACTTC.

This clonotype has a single count. This CDR3 fails to terminate in the conserved phenylalanine or tryptophan, so it likely reflects a read error. The rearrangement joins TRBV29-1 to TRBJ2-3; D uncertain. Germline V gene lookup returns CDR1 SQVTM and CDR2 ANQGSEA. Trimming pared 5 bases from V and 7 bases from J, leaving 7 bases between. This CDR3 is built from 10 residues. The CDR3 DNA follows: TGCAGCGTTCAATCGAATACGCAGTATTTG. Its protein product is CSVQSNTQYL.

This clonotype was seen at least ten times. The chain links TRBV20-1 to TRBJ1-1; D might be TRBD1 (6 bases). Trimming shortened V by 1 base and J by 3 bases, and 12 bases separated the two germline ends. Germline V gives CDR1 DFQATT, CDR2 SNEGSKA (reference sequence). The CDR3 spans 14 residues. CDR3 DNA: TGCAGTGCTAGAGGGGGTAGGGGGGACACTGAAGCTTTCTTT. Amino acid sequence: CSARGGRGDTEAFF.

CDR3 DNA: TGCGCCAGCAGCCAAGAGACCCAATGGCGGGATCACTACAATGAGCAGTTCTTC. Protein sequence: CASSQETQWRDHYNEQFF. The chain employs TRBV4-3 and TRBJ2-1; D may be TRBD2 (6 bases). This CDR3 has 18 amino acids. Looked up from germline, CDR1 is LGHNA and CDR2 is YSLEER. V lost 0 bases and J 3 bases, leaving 18 bases between the germline ends.

This clonotype was observed a few times. Germline and junction disagree at one end, which may indicate a read error. This chain connects TRBV20-1 to TRBJ1-2, with D uncertain. This CDR3 contains 13 residues. Germline CDR1 and CDR2: DFQATT and SNEGSKA (reference sequence). The CDR3 sequence is CNAADGANYGYTF. The CDR3 DNA follows: TGCAATGCTGCGGACGGAGCTAACTATGGCTACACCTTC.

This chain connects TRBV23-1 to TRBJ2-7; a possible D gene is TRBD2 (5 bases). TRBV23-1 is known as an ORF, though its function is uncertain. Trimming removed 2 bases from V and 7 bases from J, with 18 bases in between. CDR3 length: 15 residues. As DNA, the CDR3 is TGCGCCAGCAGTCAAATAGGGAGAAGGCTGGAAGAGCAGTACTTC. Translated, it gives CASSQIGRRLEEQYF.

This clonotype occurred many times. CDR3 DNA: TGTGCCAGCAGCTTAGCGCTCAATGAGCAGTTCTTC. It encodes CASSLALNEQFF. The V call is TRBV7-9, the J call TRBJ2-1, with no clear D. Deletions cut 0 bases from V and 6 bases from J, with 3 bases between. This CDR3 is 12 amino acids long. CDR1 is SEHNR and CDR2 is FQNEAQ in the germline V gene (reference sequence).

This clonotype was counted only a few times. J is TRBJ2-7 and V is TRBV28; the match to TRBD2 covers 8 bases. The junction had 6 bases not matched to a gene; V was cut back by 5 bases and J by 0 bases. CDR1 and CDR2 from the germline V gene are MDHEN and SYDVKM. The CDR3 is made up of 15 amino acids. The CDR3 nucleotides are TGTGCCAGCAGTCCCTTAGCGGGAACCTCCTACGAGCAGTACTTC. Translated: CASSPLAGTSYEQYF.

At least ten counts were recorded for this clonotype. The V call is TRBV10-3, the J call TRBJ2-1; 9 bases agree with TRBD2. Losses at the gene ends were 3 bases for V and 3 bases for J; bases not matched to a gene: 12. Germline assignment: CDR1 ENHRY and CDR2 SYGVKD. The CDR3 runs to 18 residues. The CDR3 sequence is CAISDLGREGQDYNEQFF. Written as DNA, the CDR3 is TGTGCCATCAGTGACCTTGGGCGGGAGGGCCAAGACTACAATGAGCAGTTCTTC.

The chain combines TRBV10-1 with TRBJ1-5, with D perhaps matching TRBD1 (5 bases). CDR1 is WNHNN and CDR2 is SYGVQD in the germline V gene (reference sequence). The V end lost 9 bases, the J end lost 0 bases, and 15 bases lay between the germline ends. The CDR3 runs to 15 residues. The DNA of the CDR3 is TGCGCCAGTAGGGGACCCCTTTATAGCAATCAGCCCCAGCATTTT. It translates to CASRGPLYSNQPQHF.

This sequence joins TRBV7-9 and TRBJ2-1, with D perhaps matching TRBD2 (5 bases). This CDR3 contains 17 residues. Germline lookup yields CDR1 SEHNR and CDR2 FQNEAQ (reference sequence). The germline V and J ends were trimmed by 3 bases and 9 bases, with 24 bases remaining between them. CDR3 DNA sequence: TGTGCCAGCAGCTTCTATGAGGCGGTGGGAGAGTGGGGTGAGCAGTTCTTC. Translation gives CASSFYEAVGEWGEQFF.

The chain is built from TRBV19 and TRBJ2-1; D is uncertain. The V gene's germline CDR1 is LNHDA and CDR2 SQIVND (reference sequence). The CDR3 is 14 amino acids. Trimming took 0 bases from V and 8 from J, leaving 11 bases between them. The CDR3 here is CASSIDLVGHEQFF. CDR3 nucleotide sequence: TGTGCCAGTAGTATAGATCTTGTCGGCCATGAGCAGTTCTTC.

This clonotype was seen only a few times. The chain employs TRBV20-1 and TRBJ2-7; the D gene could be TRBD1 or TRBD2 (5 bases each). The CDR3 covers 15 residues. Germline V gene data show CDR1 as DFQATT and CDR2 as SNEGSKA (reference sequence). V lost 0 bases and J lost 5, with 17 bases in between. This chain's CDR3 is CSARDPLGVRNEQYF. The CDR3, as DNA: TGCAGTGCTAGAGATCCACTGGGGGTAAGAAACGAGCAGTACTTC.

This clonotype has at least ten counts. V is TRBV7-2 and J is TRBJ2-3; the D is unclear. The germline V gene has CDR1 SGHTA and CDR2 FQGNSA. This CDR3 region has 12 residues. Trimming took off 5 bases at V and 2 bases at J, with 5 bases between the two ends. The CDR3 sequence is CASSRHTDTQYF. The CDR3 coding sequence is TGTGCCAGCAGCAGACACACAGATACGCAGTATTTT.

As DNA, the CDR3 is TGTGCCAGCAGCCATTCTTTGGGGGCAAACTATGGCTACACCTTC. It specifies CASSHSLGANYGYTF. V gene TRBV3-1 combines with J gene TRBJ1-2; tentative D call: TRBD1 (6 bases). V was cut by 3 bases and J by 2 bases, with 13 bases left in between. This CDR3 is 15 amino acids long. CDR1 and CDR2 (germline): LGHDT, YNNKEL (reference sequence).

This clonotype has just a few counts. The V gene is TRBV19, the J gene TRBJ2-4; D is unclear. Trimming removed 4 bases at V and 0 bases at J, with 19 bases between. The CDR3 is 18 residues long. Germline V lookup: CDR1 LNHDA, CDR2 SQIVND (reference sequence). The DNA of the CDR3 is TGTGCCAGTAGTACCCGGCAGGTCGGACCACTAGCCAAAAACATTCAGTACTTC. Residues: CASSTRQVGPLAKNIQYF.

This clonotype was found many times. The chain uses TRBV4-3 and TRBJ2-7; D uncertain. Germline V gene data show CDR1 as LGHNA and CDR2 as YSLEER. CDR3 length equals 16 residues. V shed 0 bases and J shed 0 bases, with 12 bases lying between them. This chain's CDR3 is CASSQDIGSSSYEQYF. The CDR3 DNA reads as TGCGCCAGCAGCCAAGACATAGGCAGTAGCTCCTACGAGCAGTACTTC.

This clonotype was picked up many times. One end of the junction varies from germline; a read error may be responsible. The CDR3 loop is CATSLLSSYNEQFF. CDR3 coding DNA: TGTGCCACTAGTCTATTGAGCTCCTACAATGAGCAGTTCTTC. V gene TRBV19 combines with J gene TRBJ2-1; D is undetermined. The germline gives CDR1 LNHDA, CDR2 SQIVND (reference sequence). The CDR3 contains 14 residues. The variable domain in full, with the rest retrieved from reference TRBV19 and TRBJ2-1, is DGGITQSPKYLFRKEGQNVTLSCEQNLNHDAMYWYRQDPGQGLRLIYYSQIVNDFQKGDIAEGYSVSREKKESFPLTVTSAQKNPTAFYLCATSLLSSYNEQFFGPGTRLTVL.

A word on this clonotype: This may be a read error, as it is one base from a much larger clone. This rearrangement joins TRBV29-1 to TRBJ1-1; D is undetermined. The CDR3 length is 12 residues. In germline, CDR1 is SQVTM, CDR2 ANQGSEA. CDR3 bases: TGCCGCCCGAAACTGCTCGACACTGAAGCTTTCTTT. Its translation: CRPKLLDTEAFF.

This clonotype was recorded many times. The chain joins TRBV4-1 to TRBJ2-5; 9 bases are a match to TRBD1. Germline V lookup: CDR1 MGHRA, CDR2 YSYEKL. The V and J ends lost 0 bases and 7 bases, in that order; junction bases with no gene match: 9. The CDR3 has 16 residues. The CDR3 bases are TGCGCCAGCAGCCAAGATATGAGGAGGGGACAGGGGACCCAGTACTTC. This codes for CASSQDMRRGQGTQYF.

In its sample, this clonotype was seen many times. This chain joins TRBV27 and TRBJ2-3, with D uncertain. V was pared by 9 bases and J by 1 base, with 17 bases between. In germline, CDR1 is MNHEY, CDR2 SMNVEV (reference sequence). This CDR3 is 15 amino acids long. In DNA, the CDR3 is TGTGCCAGGGAGTATGTCGAGCTTCGCACAGATACGCAGTATTTT. Translating gives CAREYVELRTDTQYF.

This clonotype was picked up many times. The chain carries TRBV7-9 and TRBJ2-7; 12 nucleotides match TRBD1. J lost 5 bases, V lost 5 bases, and 10 bases had no gene match. The length of the CDR3 is 16 residues. Germline CDR1 reads SEHNR; CDR2 reads FQNEAQ (reference sequence). Written as DNA, the CDR3 is TGTGCCAGCAGCCCATCCCGGGACAGGGGGCGGAACGAGCAGTACTTC. Translated: CASSPSRDRGRNEQYF.

This clonotype has a count of ten or more. This chain joins TRBV29-1 and TRBJ1-4; D is unclear. The CDR3 spans 13 residues. Trimming shortened V by 3 bases and J by 3 bases, and 8 bases separated the two germline ends. Germline CDR1 and CDR2: SQVTM and ANQGSEA. CDR3 residues: CSVDGGPNEKLFF. Here the CDR3 DNA reads TGCAGCGTTGATGGTGGGCCTAATGAAAAACTGTTTTTT. Full variable domain (remainder filled in from reference TRBV29-1 and TRBJ1-4): SAVISQKPSRDICQRGTSLTIQCQVDSQVTMMFWYRQQPGQSLTLIATANQGSEATYESGFVIDKFPISRPNLTFSTLTVSNMSPEDSSIYLCSVDGGPNEKLFFGSGTQLSVL.

The chain is built from TRBV12-3 or TRBV12-4 and TRBJ1-3; TRBD1 is a possible D gene (6 bases). V lost 7 bases and J lost 1, with 17 bases in between. CDR3 length: 16 residues. The CDR3 protein is CASTVLRGTSGNTIYF. DNA for the CDR3: TGTGCCAGCACCGTACTCAGGGGAACTTCTGGAAACACCATATATTTT.